The present entry profiles one TCR beta chain with its context. Recruited during active infection, patients (from Seattle) were subsequently followed longitudinally. The data are from a study of blood T cell repertoires in COVID-19. Study-wide background: Sites in the United States, Italy and Spain provided acute and convalescent COVID-19 samples.

This CDR3 contains 17 residues. V trimming: 6 bases; J trimming: 0 bases; junction bases outside the gene matches: 7. Germline V gene lookup returns CDR1 WNHNN and CDR2 SYGVQD (reference sequence). Study processing details: The authors estimated nucleated cell counts from reference gene primer amplification. Some clones are missing from TCRdb's copy, which holds only in-frame ones; the method was immunoSEQ multiplex PCR. That table gives V, J and clone size, and the DNA gave D and trimming. The table shows about 49,000 clones, with around 81% occurring only once. The sequence came from a woman over 75 with COVID-19, enrolled during active disease. Source material: peripheral blood. The rearrangement joins TRBV10-1 to TRBJ2-6; TRBD1 matches 8 bases. CDR3 amino acids: CASRKGTGPSGANVLTF. CDR3 DNA sequence: TGCGCCAGCAGAAAGGGGACAGGTCCCTCTGGGGCCAACGTCCTGACTTTC.